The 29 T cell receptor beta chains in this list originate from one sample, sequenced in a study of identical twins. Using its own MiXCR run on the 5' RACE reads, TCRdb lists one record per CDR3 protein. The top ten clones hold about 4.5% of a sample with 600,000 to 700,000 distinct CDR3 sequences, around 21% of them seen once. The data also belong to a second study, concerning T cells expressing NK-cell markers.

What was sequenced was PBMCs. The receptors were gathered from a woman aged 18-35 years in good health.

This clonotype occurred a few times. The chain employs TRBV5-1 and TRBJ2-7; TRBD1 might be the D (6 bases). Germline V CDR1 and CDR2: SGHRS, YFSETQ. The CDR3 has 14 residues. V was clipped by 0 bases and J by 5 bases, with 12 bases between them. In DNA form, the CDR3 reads TGCGCCAGCAGCTTGGGGGCAGGGGTCAACGAGCAGTACTTC. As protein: CASSLGAGVNEQYF.

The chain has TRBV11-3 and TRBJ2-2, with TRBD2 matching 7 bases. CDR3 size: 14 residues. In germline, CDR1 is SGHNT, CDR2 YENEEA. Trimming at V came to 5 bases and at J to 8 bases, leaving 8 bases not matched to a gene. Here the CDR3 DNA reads TGTGCCAGCAGCCCTCCGGGGAGGGCGGGGGAGCTGTTTTTT. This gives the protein CASSPPGRAGELFF.

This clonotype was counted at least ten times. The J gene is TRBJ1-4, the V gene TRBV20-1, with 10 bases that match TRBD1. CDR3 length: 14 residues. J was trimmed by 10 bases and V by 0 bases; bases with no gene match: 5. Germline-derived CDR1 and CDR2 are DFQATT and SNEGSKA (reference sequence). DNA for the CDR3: TGCAGTGCTAGAGAGGACAGGGGGGCGGGAAAACTGTTTTTT. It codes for CSAREDRGAGKLFF.

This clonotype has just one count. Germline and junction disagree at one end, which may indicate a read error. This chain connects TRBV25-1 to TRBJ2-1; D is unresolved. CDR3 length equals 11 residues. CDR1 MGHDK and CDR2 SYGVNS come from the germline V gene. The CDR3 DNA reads TGTGCCTGCAGTCAATCGACACAGCAGTTCTTC. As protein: CACSQSTQQFF.

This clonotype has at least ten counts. The CDR3 sequence is CASSKTGGGTEAFF. Written as DNA, the CDR3 is TGTGCCAGCAGCAAGACAGGGGGAGGAACTGAAGCTTTCTTT. This chain connects TRBV7-6 to TRBJ1-1, with TRBD1 matching over 9 bases. Germline trimming cut 5 bases from V and 5 bases from J; bases unmatched to any gene: 6. Looked up from germline, CDR1 is SGHVS and CDR2 is FNYEAQ. The CDR3 loop spans 14 amino acids.

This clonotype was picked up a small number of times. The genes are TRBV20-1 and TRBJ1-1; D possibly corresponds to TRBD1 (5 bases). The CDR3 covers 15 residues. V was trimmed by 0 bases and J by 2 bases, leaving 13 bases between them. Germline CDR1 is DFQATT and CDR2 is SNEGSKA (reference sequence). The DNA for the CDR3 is TGCAGTGCTAGAGACGTCAGGGTCCGAAACACTGAAGCTTTCTTT. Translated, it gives CSARDVRVRNTEAFF.

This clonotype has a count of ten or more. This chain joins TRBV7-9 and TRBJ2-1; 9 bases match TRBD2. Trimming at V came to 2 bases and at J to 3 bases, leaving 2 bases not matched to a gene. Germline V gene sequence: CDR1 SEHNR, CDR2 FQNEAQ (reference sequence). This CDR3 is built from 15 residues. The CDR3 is CASSLLAGFYNEQFF. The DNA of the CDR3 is TGTGCCAGCAGCTTACTAGCGGGATTCTACAATGAGCAGTTCTTC. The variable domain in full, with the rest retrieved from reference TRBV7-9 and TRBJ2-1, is DTGVSQNPRHKITKRGQNVTFRCDPISEHNRLYWYRQTLGQGPEFLTYFQNEAQLEKSRLLSDRFSAERPKGSFSTLEIQRTEQGDSAMYLCASSLLAGFYNEQFFGPGTRLTVL.

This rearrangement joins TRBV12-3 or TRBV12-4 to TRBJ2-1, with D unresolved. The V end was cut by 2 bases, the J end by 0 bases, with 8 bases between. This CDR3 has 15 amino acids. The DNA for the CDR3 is TGTGCCAGCAGTTTATGGGCCAGCTCCTACAATGAGCAGTTCTTC. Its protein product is CASSLWASSYNEQFF.

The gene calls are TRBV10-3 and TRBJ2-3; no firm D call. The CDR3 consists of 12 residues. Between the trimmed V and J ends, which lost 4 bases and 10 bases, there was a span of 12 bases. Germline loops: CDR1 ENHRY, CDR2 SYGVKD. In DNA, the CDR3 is TGTGCCATCAGTGGGGAACTTCTATCGCAGTATTTT. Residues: CAISGELLSQYF.

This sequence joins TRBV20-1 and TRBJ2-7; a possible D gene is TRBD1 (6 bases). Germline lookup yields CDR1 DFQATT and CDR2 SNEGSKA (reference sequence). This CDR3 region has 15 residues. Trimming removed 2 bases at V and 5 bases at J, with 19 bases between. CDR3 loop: CSARRADRGTDEQYF. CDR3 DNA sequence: TGCAGTGCTAGAAGGGCGGATAGGGGGACCGACGAGCAGTACTTC.

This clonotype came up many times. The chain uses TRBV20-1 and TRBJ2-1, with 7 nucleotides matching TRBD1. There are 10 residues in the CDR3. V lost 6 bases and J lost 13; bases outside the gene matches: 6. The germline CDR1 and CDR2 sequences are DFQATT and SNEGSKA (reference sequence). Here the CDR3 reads CSANRQGQFF. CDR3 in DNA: TGCAGTGCCAATAGACAGGGTCAGTTCTTC.

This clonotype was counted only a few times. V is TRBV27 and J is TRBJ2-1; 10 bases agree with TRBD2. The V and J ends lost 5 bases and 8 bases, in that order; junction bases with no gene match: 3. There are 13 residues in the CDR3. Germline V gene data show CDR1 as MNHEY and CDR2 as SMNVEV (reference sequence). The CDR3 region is CASSHSGGDEQFF. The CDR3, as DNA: TGTGCCAGCAGTCACAGCGGGGGGGATGAGCAGTTCTTC.

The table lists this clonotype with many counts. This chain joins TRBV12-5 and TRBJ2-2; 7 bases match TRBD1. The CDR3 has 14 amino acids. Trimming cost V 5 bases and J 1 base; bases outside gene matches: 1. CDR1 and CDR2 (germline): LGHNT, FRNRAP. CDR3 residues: CASGRTGNTGELFF. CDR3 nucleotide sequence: TGTGCTAGTGGTAGGACAGGGAACACCGGGGAGCTGTTTTTT.

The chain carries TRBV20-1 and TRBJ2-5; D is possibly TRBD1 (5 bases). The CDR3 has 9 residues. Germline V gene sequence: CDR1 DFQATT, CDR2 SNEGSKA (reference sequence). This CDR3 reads CRAGETQYF. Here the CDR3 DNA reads TGCAGAGCAGGGGAGACCCAGTACTTC.

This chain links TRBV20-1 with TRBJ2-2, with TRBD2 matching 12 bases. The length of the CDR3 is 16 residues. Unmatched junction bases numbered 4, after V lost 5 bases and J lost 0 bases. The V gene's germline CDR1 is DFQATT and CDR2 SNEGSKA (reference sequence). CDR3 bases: TGCAGTGCTGCCGGACTAGCGGGACCGAACACCGGGGAGCTGTTTTTT. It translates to CSAAGLAGPNTGELFF.

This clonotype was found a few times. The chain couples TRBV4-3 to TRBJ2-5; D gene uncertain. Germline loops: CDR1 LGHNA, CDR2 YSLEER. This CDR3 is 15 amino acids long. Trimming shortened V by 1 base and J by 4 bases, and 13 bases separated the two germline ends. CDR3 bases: TGCGCCAGCAGCCAAGTACCGCTCGCCCCAGAGACCCAGTACTTC. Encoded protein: CASSQVPLAPETQYF.

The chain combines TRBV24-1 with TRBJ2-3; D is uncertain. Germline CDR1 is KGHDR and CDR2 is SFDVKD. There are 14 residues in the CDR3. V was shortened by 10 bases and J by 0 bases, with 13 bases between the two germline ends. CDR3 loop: CATAGRRSTDTQYF. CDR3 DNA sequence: TGTGCCACAGCCGGCAGGCGTAGCACAGATACGCAGTATTTT.

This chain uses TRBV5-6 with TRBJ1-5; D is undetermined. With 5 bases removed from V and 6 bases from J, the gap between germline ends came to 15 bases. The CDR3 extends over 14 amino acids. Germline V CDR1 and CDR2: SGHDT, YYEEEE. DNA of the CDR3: TGTGCCAGCAGTGAGGACGGGCTGGCTCAGCCCCAGCATTTT. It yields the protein CASSEDGLAQPQHF.

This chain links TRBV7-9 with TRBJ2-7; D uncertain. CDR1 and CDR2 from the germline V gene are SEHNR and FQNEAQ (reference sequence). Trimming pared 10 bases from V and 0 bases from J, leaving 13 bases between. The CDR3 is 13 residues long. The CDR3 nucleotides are TGTGCCACGCGGACCGGACCCTCCTACGAGCAGTACTTC. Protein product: CATRTGPSYEQYF.

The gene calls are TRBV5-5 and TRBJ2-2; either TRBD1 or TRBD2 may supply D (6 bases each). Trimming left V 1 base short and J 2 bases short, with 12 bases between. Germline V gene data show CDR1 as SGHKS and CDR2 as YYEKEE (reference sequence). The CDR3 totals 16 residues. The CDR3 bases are TGTGCCAGCAGCTTGTGGGGGGCGCGAAACACCGGGGAGCTGTTTTTT. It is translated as CASSLWGARNTGELFF.

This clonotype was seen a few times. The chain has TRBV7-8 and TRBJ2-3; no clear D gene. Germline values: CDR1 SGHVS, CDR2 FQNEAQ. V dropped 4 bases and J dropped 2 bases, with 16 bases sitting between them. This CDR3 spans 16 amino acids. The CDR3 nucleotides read TGTGCCAGCAGCTACGGGCAGGTGGGGTACACAGATACGCAGTATTTT. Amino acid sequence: CASSYGQVGYTDTQYF.

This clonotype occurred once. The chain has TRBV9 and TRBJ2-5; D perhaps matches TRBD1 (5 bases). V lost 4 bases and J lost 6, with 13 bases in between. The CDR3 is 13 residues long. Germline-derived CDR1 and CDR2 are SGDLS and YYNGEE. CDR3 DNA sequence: TGTGCCAGCAGCCCCCGCGACAGCCAGACCCAGTACTTC. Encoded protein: CASSPRDSQTQYF. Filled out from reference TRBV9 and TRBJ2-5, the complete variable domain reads DSGVTQTPKHLITATGQRVTLRCSPRSGDLSVYWYQQSLDQGLQFLIQYYNGEERAKGNILERFSAQQFPDLHSELNLSSLELGDSALYFCASSPRDSQTQYFGPGTRLLVL.

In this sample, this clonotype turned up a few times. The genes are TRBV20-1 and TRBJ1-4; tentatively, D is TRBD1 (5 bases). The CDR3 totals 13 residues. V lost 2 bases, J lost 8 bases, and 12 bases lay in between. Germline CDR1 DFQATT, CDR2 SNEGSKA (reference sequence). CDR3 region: CSARLQGGEKLFF. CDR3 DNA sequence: TGCAGTGCTAGACTGCAGGGAGGGGAAAAACTGTTTTTT.

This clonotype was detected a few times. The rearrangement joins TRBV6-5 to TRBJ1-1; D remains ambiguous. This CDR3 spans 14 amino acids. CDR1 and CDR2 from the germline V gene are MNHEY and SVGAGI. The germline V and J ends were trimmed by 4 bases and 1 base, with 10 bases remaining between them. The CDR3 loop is CASSSGVGNTEAFF. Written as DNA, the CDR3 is TGTGCCAGCAGTTCCGGGGTAGGGAACACTGAAGCTTTCTTT.

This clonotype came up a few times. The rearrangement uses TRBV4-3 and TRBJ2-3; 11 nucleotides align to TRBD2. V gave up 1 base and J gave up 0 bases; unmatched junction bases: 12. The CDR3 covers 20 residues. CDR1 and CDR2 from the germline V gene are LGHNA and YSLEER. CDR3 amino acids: CASSQGLLAGVQSSTDTQYF. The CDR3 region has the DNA TGCGCCAGCAGCCAAGGCTTACTAGCGGGAGTTCAGTCGAGCACAGATACGCAGTATTTT.

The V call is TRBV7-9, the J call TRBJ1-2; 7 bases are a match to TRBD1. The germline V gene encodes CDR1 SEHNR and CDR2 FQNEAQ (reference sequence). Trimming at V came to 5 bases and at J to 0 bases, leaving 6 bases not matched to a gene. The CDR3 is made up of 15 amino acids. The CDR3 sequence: CASSHGTVANYGYTF. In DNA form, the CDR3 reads TGTGCCAGCAGCCACGGGACAGTCGCTAACTATGGCTACACCTTC.

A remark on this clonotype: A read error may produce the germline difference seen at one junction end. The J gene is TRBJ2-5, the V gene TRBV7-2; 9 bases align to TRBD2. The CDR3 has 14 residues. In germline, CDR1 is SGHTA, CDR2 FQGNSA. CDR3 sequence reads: CASSSYTTSGAKDF. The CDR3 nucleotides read TGTGCCAGCAGCTCGTATACGACTAGCGGAGCCAAGGACTTC.

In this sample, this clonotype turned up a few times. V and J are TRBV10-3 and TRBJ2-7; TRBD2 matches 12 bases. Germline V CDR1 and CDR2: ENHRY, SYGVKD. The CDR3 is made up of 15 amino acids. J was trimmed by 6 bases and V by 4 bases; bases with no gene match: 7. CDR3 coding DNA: TGTGCCATCAGTGGTCCCGGGACTAGCGGGCCCGAGCAGTACTTC. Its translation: CAISGPGTSGPEQYF.

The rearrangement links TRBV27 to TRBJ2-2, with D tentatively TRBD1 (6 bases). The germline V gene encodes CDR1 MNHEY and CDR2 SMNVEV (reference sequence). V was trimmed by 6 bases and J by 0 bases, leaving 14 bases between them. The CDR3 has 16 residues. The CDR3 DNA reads TGTGCCAGCAGGGGGGACATCTCGACGAACACCGGGGAGCTGTTTTTT. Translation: CASRGDISTNTGELFF.